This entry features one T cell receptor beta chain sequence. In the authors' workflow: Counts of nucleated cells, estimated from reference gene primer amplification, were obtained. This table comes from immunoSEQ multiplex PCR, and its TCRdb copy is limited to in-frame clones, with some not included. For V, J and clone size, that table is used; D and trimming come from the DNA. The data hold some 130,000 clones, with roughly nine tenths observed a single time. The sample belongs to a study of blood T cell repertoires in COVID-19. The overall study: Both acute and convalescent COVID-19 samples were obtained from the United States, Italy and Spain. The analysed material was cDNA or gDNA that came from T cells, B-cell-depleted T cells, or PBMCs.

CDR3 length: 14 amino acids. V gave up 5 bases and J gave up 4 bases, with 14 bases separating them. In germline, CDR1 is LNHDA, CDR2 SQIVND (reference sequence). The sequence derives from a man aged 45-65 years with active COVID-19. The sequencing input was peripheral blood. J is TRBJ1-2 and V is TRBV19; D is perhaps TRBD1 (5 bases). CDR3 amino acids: CASSLGTLGYGYTF. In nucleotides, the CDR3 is TGTGCCAGTAGTCTCGGGACTCTTGGCTATGGCTACACCTTC.